This is a list of T cell receptor beta chains from one sample in a study of cytomegalovirus exposure and HLA in healthy donors. Generated by immunoSEQ multiplex PCR, the TCRdb table keeps only in-frame clones and is missing some. The data hold 150,000 to 200,000 clones, with around four fifths observed a single time. Sequenced sample: PBMCs. These receptors all stem from a woman between 50 and 59 years old in good health and CMV-seropositive. Each CDR3 is given with its conserved first and last residue. A D gene is named only where the DNA matches it firmly. Clone size is shown for a subset of rows, as once, few, many or a class of expanded clone.

once TRBJ2-1 TRBD2 TRBV7-9 CASSLVGGALSYNVSAFF TGTGCCAGCAGCTTAGTGGGAGGGGCCCTCTCCTACAATGTTTCTGCGTTCTTC
. TRBJ2-5 TRBD1 TRBV12-5 CASGSGQDQETQYF TGTGCTAGTGGCTCTGGACAGGACCAAGAGACCCAGTACTTC
. TRBJ1-6 TRBD1 TRBV7-9 CASSFEQGDSPLHF TGTGCCAGCAGCTTTGAGCAGGGGGATTCACCCCTCCACTTT
. TRBJ2-7 TRBD2 TRBV5-1 CASSPSGGTYEQYF TGCGCCAGCAGCCCCAGCGGGGGGACCTACGAGCAGTACTTC
. TRBJ1-5 . TRBV21-1 CASSHRTAGNQPQHF TGTGCCAGCAGCCACCGGACAGCCGGGAATCAGCCCCAGCATTTT
few TRBJ1-2 TRBD1 TRBV7-9 CASSLVGGGGYTF TGTGCCAGCAGCTTAGTAGGGGGCGGTGGCTACACCTTC
. TRBJ1-1 . TRBV6-5 CASSSAGRGYTEAFF TGTGCCAGCAGCTCCGCCGGCAGGGGATACACTGAAGCTTTCTTT
. TRBJ2-3 . TRBV4-1 CASSPTEVRVIDTQYF TGCGCCAGCAGCCCAACGGAGGTGAGGGTCATAGATACGCAGTATTTT
. TRBJ1-5 TRBD1 TRBV5-1 CASSLGGTDGQPQHF TGCGCCAGCAGCTTGGGGGGGACAGACGGTCAGCCCCAGCATTTT
. TRBJ2-2 TRBD2 TRBV2 CASRISGGYTGELLF TGTGCCAGCCGAATTAGCGGGGGGTACACCGGGGAGCTGCTTTTT